Listed here are 23 T cell receptor beta chains from one sample, sequenced in a study of blood T cells in healthy people across ages. A sample-barcoded 5' primer and a J-beta primer mix were used in a second PCR of roughly 7 to 11 cycles. TCRdb re-called the 5' RACE reads with MiXCR, one entry per CDR3 protein. The sample lists about 670,000 distinct CDR3 sequences, roughly 41% occurring once. Sequencing was carried out using blood. The receptors stem from a man older than 75 in good health.

The chain couples TRBV29-1 to TRBJ1-1; perhaps TRBD1 as D (5 bases). V was clipped by 4 bases and J by 3 bases, with 12 bases between them. The germline V gene has CDR1 SQVTM and CDR2 ANQGSEA. CDR3 length: 13 residues. The CDR3 sequence is CSVVRQGYTEAFF. The CDR3 nucleotides read TGCAGCGTTGTACGGCAGGGATACACTGAAGCTTTCTTT. The entire variable domain, with the rest obtained from reference TRBV29-1 and TRBJ1-1, is as follows: SAVISQKPSRDICQRGTSLTIQCQVDSQVTMMFWYRQQPGQSLTLIATANQGSEATYESGFVIDKFPISRPNLTFSTLTVSNMSPEDSSIYLCSVVRQGYTEAFFGQGTRLTVV.

Only a few counts were recorded for this clonotype. This could be a read error, since a much larger clone is one nucleotide away. This chain joins TRBV4-3 and TRBJ2-1, with 9 bases that match TRBD2. J was trimmed by 13 bases and V by 0 bases; bases with no gene match: 13. The CDR3 totals 16 residues. Germline V gene data show CDR1 as LGHNA and CDR2 as YSLEER. Written as DNA, the CDR3 is TGCGCCAGCAGCCAAGAACCGGGACTAGCTGGTGGGACCCAGTTCTTC. This codes for CASSQEPGLAGGTQFF.

CDR3 DNA: TGTGCCTGCACCCTAGGGGTCACAGATACGCAGTATTTT. It codes for CACTLGVTDTQYF. The chain combines TRBV7-2 with TRBJ2-3; tentatively, D is TRBD1 (5 bases). Germline CDR1 and CDR2: SGHTA and FQGNSA. The CDR3 runs 13 residues. The V end lost 11 bases, the J end lost 2 bases, and 14 bases lay between the germline ends.

Remarks on this clonotype: This clone may be a read error of a much larger clone one base away. CDR3 protein: CAIYEGGGARNEQYF. The CDR3, as DNA: TGTGCCATCTATGAGGGCGGGGGGGCAAGAAATGAGCAGTACTTC. The chain couples TRBV10-3 to TRBJ2-5; TRBD2 matches at 9 bases. The CDR3 sequence is 15 residues long. The germline V gene has CDR1 ENHRY and CDR2 SYGVKD. The V and J ends lost 8 bases and 11 bases, in that order; junction bases with no gene match: 18.

V gene TRBV7-2 combines with J gene TRBJ2-7, with a possible D match to TRBD1 (7 bases). The CDR3 runs 15 residues. Germline CDR1 SGHTA, CDR2 FQGNSA. V was trimmed by 0 bases and J by 5 bases, leaving 14 bases between them. The chain's CDR3 is CASSLAQGEANEQYF. DNA of the CDR3: TGTGCCAGCAGCTTAGCGCAGGGGGAGGCCAACGAGCAGTACTTC.

A remark on this clonotype: The junction and the germline gene differ at one end; a read error may be behind it. The rearrangement uses TRBV27 and TRBJ2-5; D is possibly TRBD1 (5 bases). Germline V gives CDR1 MNHEY, CDR2 SMNVEV (reference sequence). The CDR3 consists of 14 residues. This CDR3 reads CASRLFGREETQYF. The CDR3 DNA follows: TGTGCCAGCAGGTTATTTGGCAGGGAAGAGACCCAGTACTTC.

This rearrangement joins TRBV4-3 to TRBJ2-7; 9 bases line up with TRBD1. CDR1 and CDR2 (germline): LGHNA, YSLEER. J was trimmed by 8 bases and V by 2 bases; bases with no gene match: 7. The CDR3 totals 14 residues. CDR3 loop: CASSQRLGQGKQYF. The DNA of the CDR3 is TGCGCCAGCAGCCAACGGCTGGGACAGGGAAAGCAGTACTTC.

The rearrangement joins TRBV20-1 to TRBJ1-6; 7 bases match TRBD1. From germline, CDR1 is DFQATT and CDR2 SNEGSKA (reference sequence). The J segment lost 1 base and the V segment lost 5 bases, leaving 8 bases of the junction unmatched. The CDR3 is 16 amino acids. The CDR3 spells CSAVGQGESYNSPLHF. CDR3 coding DNA: TGCAGTGCTGTGGGGCAGGGGGAATCCTATAATTCACCCCTCCACTTT.

The chain links TRBV28 to TRBJ2-2, with D unclear. Trimming removed 6 bases from V and 2 bases from J, with 13 bases in between. This CDR3 contains 15 residues. CDR1 and CDR2 from the germline V gene are MDHEN and SYDVKM. The CDR3 reads CASRRDGRNTGELFF. The CDR3 nucleotides are TGTGCCAGCAGACGCGACGGACGCAACACCGGGGAGCTGTTTTTT.

With respect to this clonotype: At one boundary the junction diverges from the germline segment, which might be a read error. The chain is built from TRBV5-6 and TRBJ2-3; 14 nucleotides align to TRBD2. There are 17 residues in the CDR3. Germline CDR1 and CDR2: SGHDT and YYEEEE. The CDR3, as DNA: TGTGCCGGCAGCCGCCTTGGGACTAGCGGGAGAGCCGATACGCAGTATTTT. This encodes CAGSRLGTSGRADTQYF.

The rearrangement links TRBV20-1 to TRBJ1-2; D ambiguous. Germline CDR1 and CDR2: DFQATT and SNEGSKA (reference sequence). With 2 bases removed from V and 8 bases from J, the gap between germline ends came to 18 bases. CDR3 length: 14 amino acids. DNA of the CDR3: TGCAGTGCTAGATTCACCCGAGGTGGAGTCGGCTACACCTTC. The encoded protein is CSARFTRGGVGYTF.

This clonotype was seen a handful of times. The chain recombines TRBV6-2 or TRBV6-3 with TRBJ2-1; possibly TRBD2 for D (6 bases). CDR1 MNHEY and CDR2 SVGEGT come from the germline V gene. This CDR3 comprises 15 residues. V was clipped by 7 bases and J by 5 bases, with 18 bases between them. The CDR3 nucleotides are TGTGCCAGCACCCCGGAGGGACTCCCCAACAATGAGCAGTTCTTC. As protein: CASTPEGLPNNEQFF.

The J gene is TRBJ1-4, the V gene TRBV20-1, with D unresolved. The CDR3 totals 15 residues. CDR1 is DFQATT, CDR2 SNEGSKA, per germline (reference sequence). Deletions cut 6 bases from V and 0 bases from J, with 14 bases between. The CDR3 sequence: CSAKAGRATNEKLFF. DNA for the CDR3: TGCAGTGCCAAAGCGGGCCGCGCAACTAATGAAAAACTGTTTTTT.

This clonotype was counted only a few times. This chain joins TRBV12-3 or TRBV12-4 and TRBJ1-2; TRBD1 aligns across 9 bases. CDR3 length: 12 residues. V lost 6 bases to trimming and J lost 8 bases; unmatched junction nucleotides: 4. In DNA, the CDR3 is TGTGCCAGCAGACCGGACAGGGGAGGCTACACCTTC. Its translation: CASRPDRGGYTF.

This clonotype was detected a few times. This chain joins TRBV7-2 and TRBJ2-1; TRBD2 aligns across 8 bases. The ends lost 4 bases at V and 5 bases at J; junction bases unmatched: 16. The CDR3 spans 18 residues. CDR1 is SGHTA and CDR2 is FQGNSA in the germline V gene. The CDR3: CASSSPPGKAGADNEQFF. For the CDR3, the DNA is TGTGCCAGCAGCTCCCCTCCAGGGAAAGCGGGAGCGGACAATGAGCAGTTCTTC.

Only one count was recorded for this clonotype. This chain links TRBV4-2 with TRBJ2-1; no clear D gene. Germline V gives CDR1 LGHNA, CDR2 YNFKEQ. The CDR3 sequence is 16 residues long. V lost 0 bases and J 8 bases, leaving 17 bases between the germline ends. The CDR3 bases are TGTGCCAGCAGCCAAGAGGAACGGGTGGCCCTTCATGAGCAGTTCTTC. Translated: CASSQEERVALHEQFF.

The chain has TRBV24-1 and TRBJ2-5; 7 nucleotides align to TRBD1. The CDR3 runs 14 residues. Germline values: CDR1 KGHDR, CDR2 SFDVKD. V shed 7 bases and J 4 bases; nucleotides not matched to a gene: 8. The CDR3 is CATSATGQRETQYF. The CDR3 coding sequence is TGTGCCACCAGCGCTACGGGACAGCGAGAGACCCAGTACTTC.

V is TRBV30 and J is TRBJ2-3, with a weak D call TRBD1 (6 bases). CDR1 and CDR2 from the germline V gene are GTSNPN and SVGIG (reference sequence). Between the trimmed V and J ends, which lost 3 bases and 1 base, there was a span of 20 bases. The CDR3 contains 17 residues. The chain's CDR3 is CAWSVLQGRRGTDTQYF. The CDR3 DNA follows: TGTGCCTGGAGCGTTTTACAGGGCCGTCGAGGCACAGATACGCAGTATTTT. The entire variable domain, with the rest obtained from reference TRBV30 and TRBJ2-3, is as follows: SQTIHQWPATLVQPVGSPLSLECTVEGTSNPNLYWYRQAAGRGLQLLFYSVGIGQISSEVPQNLSASRPQDRQFILSSKKLLLSDSGFYLCAWSVLQGRRGTDTQYFGPGTRLTVL.

This clonotype has only a few counts. The chain recombines TRBV7-9 with TRBJ2-7; no firm D call. Germline loops: CDR1 SEHNR, CDR2 FQNEAQ (reference sequence). Deletions cut 4 bases from V and 5 bases from J, with 9 bases between. The CDR3 loop spans 12 amino acids. CDR3 region: CASSYYKDEQYF. The CDR3 DNA reads TGTGCCAGCAGCTACTATAAAGACGAGCAGTACTTC.

The sample holds many counts of this clonotype. This chain joins TRBV6-5 and TRBJ2-2; 9 nucleotides agree with TRBD1. The V segment lost 6 bases and the J segment 1 base; nucleotides outside the gene matches: 0. Germline V gives CDR1 MNHEY, CDR2 SVGAGI. The CDR3 consists of 14 residues. The CDR3 DNA follows: TGTGCCAGCAGGGGACAGGGGAACACCGGGGAGCTGTTTTTT. Its protein is CASRGQGNTGELFF.

The CDR3 DNA follows: TGTGCCAGCAGTCGCCGGAACCAGTGGGGGACAGGGTCCACTAATGAGCAGTTCTTC. Protein sequence: CASSRRNQWGTGSTNEQFF. The gene calls are TRBV12-3 or TRBV12-4 and TRBJ2-1, with 9 bases matching TRBD1. There are 19 residues in the CDR3. The V segment lost 5 bases and the J segment 7 bases; nucleotides outside the gene matches: 21.

The chain links TRBV25-1 to TRBJ1-6, with D hard to call. CDR3 length equals 13 residues. CDR1 MGHDK and CDR2 SYGVNS come from the germline V gene. V lost 6 bases and J lost 7, with 10 bases in between. The CDR3 DNA reads TGTGCCAGCAGCCTGGACCGAAATTCACCCCTCCACTTT. Protein product: CASSLDRNSPLHF.

The chain uses TRBV6-2 or TRBV6-3 and TRBJ1-1, with no clear D. Per germline, CDR1 MNHEY and CDR2 SVGEGT. The CDR3 consists of 11 residues. V was pared by 5 bases and J by 11 bases, with 12 bases between. The CDR3 nucleotides read TGTGCCAGCAGTAGTAGCCTAAGGGCTTTCTTT. Protein: CASSSSLRAFF.